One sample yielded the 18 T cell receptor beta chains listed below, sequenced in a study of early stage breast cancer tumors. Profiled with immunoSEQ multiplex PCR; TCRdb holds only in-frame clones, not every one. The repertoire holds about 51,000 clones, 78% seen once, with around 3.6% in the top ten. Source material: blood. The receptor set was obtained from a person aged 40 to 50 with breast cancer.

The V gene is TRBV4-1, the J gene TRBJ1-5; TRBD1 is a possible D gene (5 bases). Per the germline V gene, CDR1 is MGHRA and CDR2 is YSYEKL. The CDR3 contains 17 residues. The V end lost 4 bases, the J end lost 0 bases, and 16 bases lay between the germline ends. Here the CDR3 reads CASSPGTRSLSNQPQHF. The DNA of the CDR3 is TGCGCCAGCAGCCCCGGGACGCGGAGCCTTAGCAATCAGCCCCAGCATTTT.

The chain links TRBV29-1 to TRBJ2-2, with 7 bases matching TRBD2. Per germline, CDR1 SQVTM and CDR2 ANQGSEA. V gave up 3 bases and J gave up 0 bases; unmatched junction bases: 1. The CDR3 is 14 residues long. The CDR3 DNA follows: TGCAGCGTTGACGCGGGAGCGAACACCGGGGAGCTGTTTTTT. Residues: CSVDAGANTGELFF.

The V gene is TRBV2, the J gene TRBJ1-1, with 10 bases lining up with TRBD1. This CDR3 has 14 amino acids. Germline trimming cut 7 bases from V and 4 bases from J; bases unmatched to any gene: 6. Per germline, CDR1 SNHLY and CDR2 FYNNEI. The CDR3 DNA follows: TGTGCCAGCACACCGGGACAGGGGCTCACTGAAGCTTTCTTT. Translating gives CASTPGQGLTEAFF.

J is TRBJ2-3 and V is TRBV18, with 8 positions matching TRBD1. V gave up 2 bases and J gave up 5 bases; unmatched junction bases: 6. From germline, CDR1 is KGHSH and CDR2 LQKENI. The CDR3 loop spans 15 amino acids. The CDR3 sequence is CASSPGQGSGDTQYF. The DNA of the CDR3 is TGTGCCAGCTCACCAGGACAGGGCTCCGGAGATACGCAGTATTTT.

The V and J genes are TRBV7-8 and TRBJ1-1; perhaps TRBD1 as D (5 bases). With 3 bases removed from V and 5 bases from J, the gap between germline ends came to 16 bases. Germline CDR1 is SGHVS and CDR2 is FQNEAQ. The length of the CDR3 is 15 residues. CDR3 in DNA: TGTGCCAGCAGCTTCGAGGGGTCGGTTAGGACTGAAGCTTTCTTT. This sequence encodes CASSFEGSVRTEAFF.

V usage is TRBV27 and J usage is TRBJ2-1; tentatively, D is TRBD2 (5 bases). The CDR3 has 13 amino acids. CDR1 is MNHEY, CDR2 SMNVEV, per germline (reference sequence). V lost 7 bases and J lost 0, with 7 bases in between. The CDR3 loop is CASKAGSYNEQFF. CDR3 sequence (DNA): TGTGCCAGCAAGGCGGGCTCCTACAATGAGCAGTTCTTC.

The CDR3 is CASSQDETGTGETQYF. DNA for the CDR3: TGCGCCAGCAGCCAAGATGAGACGGGTACTGGGGAGACCCAGTACTTC. This chain uses TRBV4-1 with TRBJ2-5; D gene ambiguous. Trimming stripped 0 bases from V and 5 bases from J, with 16 bases between. Germline V gene data show CDR1 as MGHRA and CDR2 as YSYEKL. The CDR3 has 16 residues.

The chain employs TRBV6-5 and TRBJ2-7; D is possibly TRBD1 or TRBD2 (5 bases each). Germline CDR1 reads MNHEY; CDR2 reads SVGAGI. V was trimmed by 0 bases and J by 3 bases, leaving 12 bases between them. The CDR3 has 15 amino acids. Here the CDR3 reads CASSYSGTLRYEQYF. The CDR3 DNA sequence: TGTGCCAGCAGTTACTCCGGGACCTTACGCTACGAGCAGTACTTC.

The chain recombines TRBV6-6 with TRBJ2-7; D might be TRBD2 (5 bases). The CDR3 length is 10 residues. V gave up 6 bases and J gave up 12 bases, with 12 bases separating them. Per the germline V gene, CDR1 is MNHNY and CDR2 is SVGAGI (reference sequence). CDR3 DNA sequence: TGTGCCAGCAGCCTACAGCGGTTGTACTTC. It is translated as CASSLQRLYF.

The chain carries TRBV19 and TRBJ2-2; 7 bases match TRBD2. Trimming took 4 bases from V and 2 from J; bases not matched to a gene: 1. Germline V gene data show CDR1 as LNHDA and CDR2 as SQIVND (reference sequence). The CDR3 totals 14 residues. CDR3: CASSSGSNTGELFF. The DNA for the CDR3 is TGTGCCAGTAGTAGCGGGAGTAACACCGGGGAGCTGTTTTTT.

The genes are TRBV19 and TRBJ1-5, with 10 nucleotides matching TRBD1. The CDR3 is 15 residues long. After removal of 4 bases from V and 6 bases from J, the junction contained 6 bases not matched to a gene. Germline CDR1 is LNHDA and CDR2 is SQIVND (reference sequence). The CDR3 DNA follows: TGTGCCAGTAGTACTCGGGGACAGGGGAGTCAGCCCCAGCATTTT. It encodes CASSTRGQGSQPQHF.

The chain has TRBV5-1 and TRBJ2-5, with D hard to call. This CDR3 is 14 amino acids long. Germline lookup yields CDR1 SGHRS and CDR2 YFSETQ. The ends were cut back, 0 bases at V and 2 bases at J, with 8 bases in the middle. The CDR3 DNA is TGCGCCAGCAGCTTGGGTGGTGGACAAGAGACCCAGTACTTC. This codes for CASSLGGGQETQYF.

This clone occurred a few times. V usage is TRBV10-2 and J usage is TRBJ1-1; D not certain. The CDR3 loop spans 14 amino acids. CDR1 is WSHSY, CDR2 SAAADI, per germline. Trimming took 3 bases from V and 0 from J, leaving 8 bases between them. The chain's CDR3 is CASSDGELNTEAFF. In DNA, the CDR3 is TGCGCCAGCAGTGACGGGGAATTGAACACTGAAGCTTTCTTT.

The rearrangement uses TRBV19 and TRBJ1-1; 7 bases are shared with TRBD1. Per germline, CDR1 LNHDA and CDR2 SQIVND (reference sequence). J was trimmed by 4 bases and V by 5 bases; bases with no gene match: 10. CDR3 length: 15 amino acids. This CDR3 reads CASSGSDRVGTEAFF. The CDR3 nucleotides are TGTGCCAGTAGTGGTTCCGACAGGGTAGGCACTGAAGCTTTCTTT.

The chain's CDR3 is CASSQQVDQPQHF. The CDR3 coding sequence is TGCGCCAGCAGCCAACAGGTTGATCAGCCCCAGCATTTT. The gene calls are TRBV4-1 and TRBJ1-5; no firm D call. The V end was cut by 2 bases, the J end by 5 bases, with 7 bases between. Germline V lookup: CDR1 MGHRA, CDR2 YSYEKL. There are 13 residues in the CDR3.

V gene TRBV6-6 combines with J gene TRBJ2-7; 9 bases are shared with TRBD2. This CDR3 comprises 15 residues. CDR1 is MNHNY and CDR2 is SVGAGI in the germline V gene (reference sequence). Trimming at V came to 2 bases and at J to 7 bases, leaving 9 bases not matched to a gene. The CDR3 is CASSYRLAGPGEQYF. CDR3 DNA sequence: TGTGCCAGCAGTTACAGGCTAGCGGGGCCTGGGGAGCAGTACTTC.

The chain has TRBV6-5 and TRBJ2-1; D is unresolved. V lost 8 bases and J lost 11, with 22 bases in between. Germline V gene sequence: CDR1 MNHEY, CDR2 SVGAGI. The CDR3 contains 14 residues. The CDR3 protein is CASFRQALPGKQFF. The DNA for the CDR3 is TGTGCCAGCTTTCGGCAGGCTCTACCCGGAAAGCAGTTCTTC.

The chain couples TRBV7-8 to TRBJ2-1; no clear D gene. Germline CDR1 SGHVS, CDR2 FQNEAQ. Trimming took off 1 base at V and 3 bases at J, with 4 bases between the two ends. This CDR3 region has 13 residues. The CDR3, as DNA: TGTGCCAGCAGCTTAGAACACTACAATGAGCAGTTCTTC. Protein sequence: CASSLEHYNEQFF.